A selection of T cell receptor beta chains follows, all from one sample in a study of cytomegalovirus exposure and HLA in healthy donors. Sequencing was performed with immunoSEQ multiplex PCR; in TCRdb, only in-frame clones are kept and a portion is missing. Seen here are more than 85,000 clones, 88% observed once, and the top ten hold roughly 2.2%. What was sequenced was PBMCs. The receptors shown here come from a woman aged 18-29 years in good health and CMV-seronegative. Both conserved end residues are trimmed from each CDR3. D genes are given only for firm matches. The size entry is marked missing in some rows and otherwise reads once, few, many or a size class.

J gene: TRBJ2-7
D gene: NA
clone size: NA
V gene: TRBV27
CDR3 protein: ASSLTQGEAGTYEQY

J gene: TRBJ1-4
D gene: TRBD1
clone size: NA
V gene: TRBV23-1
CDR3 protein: ASSRQKTGTGDEKLF

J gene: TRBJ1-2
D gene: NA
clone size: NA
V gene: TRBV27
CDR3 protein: ASSARDYNYGYT

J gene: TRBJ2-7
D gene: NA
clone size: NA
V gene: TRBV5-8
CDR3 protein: ASSSDRDPFYEQY

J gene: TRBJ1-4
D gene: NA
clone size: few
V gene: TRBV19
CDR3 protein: ASIPSGRATNEKLF

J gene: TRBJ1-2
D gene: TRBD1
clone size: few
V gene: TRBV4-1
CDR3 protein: ASSPLTGERDGYT

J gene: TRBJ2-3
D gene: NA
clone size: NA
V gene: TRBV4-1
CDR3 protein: ASSQFEQGPDTQY

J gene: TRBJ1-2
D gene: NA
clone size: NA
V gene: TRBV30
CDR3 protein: AWSVGGLPNYGYT

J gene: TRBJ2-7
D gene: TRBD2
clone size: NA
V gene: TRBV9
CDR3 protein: ASSHPTSGSSGSSYEQY

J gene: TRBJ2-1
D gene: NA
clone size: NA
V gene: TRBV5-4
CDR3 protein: ASSLASGDAAYYNEQF

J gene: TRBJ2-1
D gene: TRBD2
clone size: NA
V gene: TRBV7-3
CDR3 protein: ASSLSPRGLAGVEQF

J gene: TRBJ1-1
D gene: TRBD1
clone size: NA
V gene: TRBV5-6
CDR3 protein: ASSSPGGAF

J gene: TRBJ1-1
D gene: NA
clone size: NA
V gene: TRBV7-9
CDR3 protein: ASSQTGSTEAF

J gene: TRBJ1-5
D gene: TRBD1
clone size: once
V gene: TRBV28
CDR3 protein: ASARGNQPQH

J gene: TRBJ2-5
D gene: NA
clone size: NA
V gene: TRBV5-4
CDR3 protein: ASSQGTLQETQY

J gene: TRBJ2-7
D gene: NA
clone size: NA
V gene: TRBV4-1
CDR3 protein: ASSQVSSYEQY

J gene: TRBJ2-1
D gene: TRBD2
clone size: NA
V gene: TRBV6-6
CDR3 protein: ASSAPGLEAREQF

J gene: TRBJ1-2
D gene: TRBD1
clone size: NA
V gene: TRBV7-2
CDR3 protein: ASSLAGTGLYGYT

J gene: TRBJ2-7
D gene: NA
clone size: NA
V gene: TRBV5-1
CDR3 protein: ASSLVESNYEQY

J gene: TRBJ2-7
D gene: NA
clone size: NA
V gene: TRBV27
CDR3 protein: ASSWAGDYEQY

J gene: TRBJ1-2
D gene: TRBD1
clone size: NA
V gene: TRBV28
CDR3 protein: ASRTTGETGHYGYT

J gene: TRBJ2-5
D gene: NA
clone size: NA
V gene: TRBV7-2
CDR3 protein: ASSLTGVLGETQY

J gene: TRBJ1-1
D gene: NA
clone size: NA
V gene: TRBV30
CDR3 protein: AWTGHTEAF

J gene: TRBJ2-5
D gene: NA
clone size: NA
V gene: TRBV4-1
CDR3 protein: ASSQTILGTQY

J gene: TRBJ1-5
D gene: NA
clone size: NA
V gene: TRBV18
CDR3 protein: ASSPLQGNQPQH

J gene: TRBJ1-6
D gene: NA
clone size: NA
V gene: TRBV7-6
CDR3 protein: ASSLGALYSPLH

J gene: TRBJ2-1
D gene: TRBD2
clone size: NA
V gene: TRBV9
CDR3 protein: ASSASGSGNEQF

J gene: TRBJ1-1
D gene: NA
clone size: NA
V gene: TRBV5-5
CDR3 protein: ASSLYSGQTTEAF

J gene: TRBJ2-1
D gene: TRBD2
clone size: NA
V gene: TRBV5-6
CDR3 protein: ASSPGGNEQF

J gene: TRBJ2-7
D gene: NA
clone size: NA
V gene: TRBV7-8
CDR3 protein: ASTGDYEQY

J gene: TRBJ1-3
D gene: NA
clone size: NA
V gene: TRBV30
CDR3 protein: AWSGWGEGNTIY

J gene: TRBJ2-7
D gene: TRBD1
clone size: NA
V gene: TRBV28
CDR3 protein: ASSPPGTGALEQY

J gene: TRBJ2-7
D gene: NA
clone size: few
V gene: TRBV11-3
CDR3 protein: ASSKEGAYEQY

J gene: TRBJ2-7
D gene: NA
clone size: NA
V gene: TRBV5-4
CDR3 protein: ASSQETYSYEQY

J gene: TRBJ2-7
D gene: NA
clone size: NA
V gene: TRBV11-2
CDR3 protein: ASSLGQAWGEQY

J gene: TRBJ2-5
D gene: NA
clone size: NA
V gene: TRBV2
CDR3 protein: ASSGGTPRAQTQY

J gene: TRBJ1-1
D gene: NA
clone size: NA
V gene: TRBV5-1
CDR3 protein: ASSFGEKAF

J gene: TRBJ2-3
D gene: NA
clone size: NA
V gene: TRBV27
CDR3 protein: ASSLIETDTQY

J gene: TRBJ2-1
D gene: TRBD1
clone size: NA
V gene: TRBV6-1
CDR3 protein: ASSDPGQGYNEQF

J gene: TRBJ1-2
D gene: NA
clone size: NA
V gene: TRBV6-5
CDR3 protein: ASSHDKNNYGYT

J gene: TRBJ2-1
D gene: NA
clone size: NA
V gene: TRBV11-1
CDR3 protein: ASSLIRVNEQF

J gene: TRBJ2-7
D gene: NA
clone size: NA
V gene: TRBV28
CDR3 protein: ASSFGAVPKQY